This T cell receptor (beta chain) stems from a study of blood T cell repertoires in COVID-19. Original methodology: Estimates of nucleated cell counts were drawn from the amplification of reference gene primers. Method: immunoSEQ multiplex PCR; TCRdb's copy keeps in-frame clones and lacks some. The V and J calls and clone size were taken over from that table, and D and trimming were inferred from the DNA. The sample carries 90,000 or so clones, about two thirds recorded once. The germline V gene has CDR1 SGHNT and CDR2 YYREEE (reference sequence). V was clipped by 0 bases and J by 3 bases; unmatched bases: 7. This CDR3 contains 16 residues.

What was sequenced was peripheral blood. The source of this sequence is a woman at least 80 years old with acute or convalescent COVID-19. The gene calls are TRBV5-4 and TRBJ2-7; 9 nucleotides align to TRBD1. This CDR3 reads CASSLAGTGSLYEQYF. CDR3 nucleotide sequence: TGTGCCAGCAGCTTGGCCGGGACAGGGAGCCTCTACGAGCAGTACTTC.